Below are 19 T cell receptor beta chains sequenced from a single sample in a study of chemoradiotherapy in HPV16-positive cancers. Assay used: immunoSEQ multiplex PCR; TCRdb lists only in-frame clones, some missing. Found here are about 24,000 clones, roughly 87% of them singletons; the top ten hold about 4.6%. The sequenced sample was blood, obtained from a patient who underwent chemoradiotherapy. The receptors come from a human donor with HPV-associated anogenital cancer.

The rearrangement joins TRBV15 to TRBJ2-2, with D possibly TRBD2 on 5 matching bases. Trimming cost V 3 bases and J 8 bases, with 7 bases left between them. The CDR3 loop spans 12 amino acids. The V gene's germline CDR1 is LNHNV and CDR2 YYDKDF (reference sequence). CDR3 bases: TGTGCCACCAGCAGGGGAGCTGGGGAGCTGTTTTTT. Its translation: CATSRGAGELFF.

V is TRBV7-6 and J is TRBJ2-3; D remains ambiguous. Looked up from germline, CDR1 is SGHVS and CDR2 is FNYEAQ. The CDR3 contains 12 residues. V lost 5 bases and J 6 bases, leaving 9 bases between the germline ends. As DNA, the CDR3 is TGTGCCAGCAGCCTAGTCGTGGATACGCAGTATTTT. It yields the protein CASSLVVDTQYF.

In this sample, this clone turned up once. The genes are TRBV2 and TRBJ2-7; 8 bases are a match to TRBD1. CDR1 is SNHLY and CDR2 is FYNNEI in the germline V gene. The V segment lost 7 bases and the J segment 0 bases; nucleotides outside the gene matches: 2. CDR3 size: 13 residues. The CDR3 DNA reads as TGTGCCAGCACGGACAGGGCCTCCTACGAGCAGTACTTC. It specifies CASTDRASYEQYF.

The J gene is TRBJ1-1, the V gene TRBV5-1, with 8 bases that match TRBD1. Germline loops: CDR1 SGHRS, CDR2 YFSETQ. With 2 bases clipped from V and 5 bases from J, the junction kept 14 bases outside the gene matches. CDR3 length: 17 amino acids. The CDR3 DNA reads as TGCGCCAGCAGCTTAAGGGGCCCAGGGGGCGCGGGAACTGAAGCTTTCTTT. Amino acids: CASSLRGPGGAGTEAFF.

The chain uses TRBV6-5 and TRBJ2-5; unclear D gene. The closer fit of TRBJ2-7 to the DNA end suggests the J call may be wrong. The CDR3 covers 10 residues. In germline, CDR1 is MNHEY, CDR2 SVGAGI. CDR3 in DNA: TGTGCCAGTACCTCCTACGAGCAGTACTTC. Translating gives CASTSYEQYF.

V and J are TRBV5-1 and TRBJ1-6; TRBD1 aligns across 8 bases. CDR1 and CDR2 (germline): SGHRS, YFSETQ. J was trimmed by 6 bases and V by 1 base; bases with no gene match: 0. The CDR3 is 14 residues long. The CDR3 sequence is CASSLTGGNSPLHF. The CDR3 nucleotides are TGCGCCAGCAGCTTGACAGGGGGTAATTCACCCCTCCACTTT. Full variable domain (missing parts from reference TRBV5-1 and TRBJ1-6): KAGVTQTPRYLIKTRGQQVTLSCSPISGHRSVSWYQQTPGQGLQFLFEYFSETQRNKGNFPGRFSGRQFSNSRSEMNVSTLELGDSALYLCASSLTGGNSPLHFGNGTRLTVT.

The rearrangement joins TRBV4-2 to TRBJ2-2, with 8 bases identical to TRBD1. There are 16 residues in the CDR3. CDR1 is LGHNA and CDR2 is YNFKEQ in the germline V gene. V gave up 3 bases and J gave up 1 base; unmatched junction bases: 4. CDR3 sequence: CASSHLGQGNTGELFF. The CDR3 DNA sequence: TGTGCCAGCAGCCATCTAGGACAGGGGAACACCGGGGAGCTGTTTTTT.

The chain carries TRBV27 and TRBJ1-1; D is perhaps TRBD1 (6 bases). The CDR3 runs to 18 residues. Germline CDR1 MNHEY, CDR2 SMNVEV (reference sequence). Trimming took 5 bases from V and 5 from J, leaving 27 bases between them. CDR3 in amino acids: CASSKQPPQAPQGTEAFF. In DNA form, the CDR3 reads TGTGCCAGCAGTAAACAACCCCCGCAGGCCCCTCAGGGGACTGAAGCTTTCTTT.

V gene TRBV25-1 combines with J gene TRBJ2-5, with unresolved D. V dropped 8 bases and J dropped 2 bases, with 18 bases sitting between them. The CDR3 has 15 residues. Looked up from germline, CDR1 is MGHDK and CDR2 is SYGVNS. The CDR3 nucleotides are TGTGCCAGCGCAACTCCTAGTGTCCCTCAAGAGACCCAGTACTTC. Translated: CASATPSVPQETQYF.

The chain couples TRBV27 to TRBJ2-3, with 8 bases aligning to TRBD2. Germline assignment: CDR1 MNHEY and CDR2 SMNVEV (reference sequence). The CDR3 loop spans 16 amino acids. With 2 bases clipped from V and 6 bases from J, the junction kept 10 bases outside the gene matches. The CDR3 spells CASSLKAGGVIDTQYF. The CDR3 nucleotides read TGTGCCAGCAGTTTAAAGGCGGGAGGTGTAATTGATACGCAGTATTTT.

This sequence joins TRBV11-2 and TRBJ2-2; D remains ambiguous. Germline assignment: CDR1 SGHAT and CDR2 FQNNGV. V was cut by 5 bases and J by 0 bases, with 7 bases left in between. The CDR3 covers 14 residues. This chain's CDR3 is CASSPVANTGELFF. CDR3 in DNA: TGTGCCAGCAGCCCGGTAGCGAACACCGGGGAGCTGTTTTTT.

This sequence joins TRBV29-1 and TRBJ2-7; tentatively, D is TRBD2 (5 bases). The CDR3 has 12 amino acids. Looked up from germline, CDR1 is SQVTM and CDR2 is ANQGSEA. V was clipped by 7 bases and J by 2 bases, with 12 bases between them. The CDR3 coding sequence is TGCAGCGCCGGAGGTTCCACCTACGAGCAGTACTTC. Amino acids: CSAGGSTYEQYF.

The V gene is TRBV5-1, the J gene TRBJ2-3, with D uncertain. The ends were cut back, 1 base at V and 5 bases at J, with 17 bases in the middle. Germline CDR1 reads SGHRS; CDR2 reads YFSETQ. The CDR3 extends over 16 amino acids. The CDR3 loop reads CASSLTTPVTGDTQYF. The CDR3 DNA reads as TGCGCCAGCAGCTTGACGACTCCAGTAACGGGAGATACGCAGTATTTT.

This clone has only one observation. The gene calls are TRBV7-2 and TRBJ1-1; D call uncertain. V lost 2 bases and J lost 3, with 7 bases in between. In germline, CDR1 is SGHTA, CDR2 FQGNSA. CDR3 size: 13 residues. In DNA, the CDR3 is TGTGCCAGCAGCTTATCTGGGTACACTGAAGCTTTCTTT. Encoded protein: CASSLSGYTEAFF.

This chain connects TRBV19 to TRBJ2-1, with D perhaps matching TRBD2 (7 bases). The CDR3 runs to 15 residues. Germline CDR1 and CDR2: LNHDA and SQIVND (reference sequence). The germline V and J ends were trimmed by 7 bases and 2 bases, with 15 bases remaining between them. The CDR3 reads CASTSDGGPYNEQFF. CDR3 DNA sequence: TGTGCCAGTACCTCCGACGGGGGGCCCTACAATGAGCAGTTCTTC.

This chain uses TRBV9 with TRBJ1-5; no reliable D call. The CDR3 spans 13 residues. Germline V gene lookup returns CDR1 SGDLS and CDR2 YYNGEE. The germline V and J ends were trimmed by 4 bases and 2 bases, with 7 bases remaining between them. The CDR3 DNA reads TGTGCCAGCAGCAAAGACCGCAATCAGCCCCAGCATTTT. Translated: CASSKDRNQPQHF.

J is TRBJ2-7 and V is TRBV14; TRBD1 aligns across 8 bases. Losses at the gene ends were 0 bases for V and 4 bases for J; bases not matched to a gene: 8. Germline values: CDR1 SGHDN, CDR2 FVKESK. This CDR3 has 16 residues. The CDR3 DNA reads as TGTGCCAGCAGCCAAGATTTGGACAGGGCTGTATACGAGCAGTACTTC. Translated: CASSQDLDRAVYEQYF.

The chain combines TRBV11-2 with TRBJ2-7; D is uncertain. V shed 5 bases and J shed 0 bases, with 11 bases lying between them. Germline V CDR1 and CDR2: SGHAT, FQNNGV. This CDR3 contains 14 residues. CDR3 sequence: CASSPLDGSYEQYF. DNA for the CDR3: TGTGCCAGCAGCCCCCTGGACGGCTCCTACGAGCAGTACTTC.

The chain recombines TRBV10-2 with TRBJ2-5; no clear D. In germline, CDR1 is WSHSY, CDR2 SAAADI. The CDR3 runs 12 residues. The V end was cut by 3 bases, the J end by 2 bases, with 4 bases between. Here the CDR3 reads CASSERQETQYF. As DNA, the CDR3 is TGCGCCAGCAGTGAACGGCAAGAGACCCAGTACTTC.